A selection of T cell receptor beta chains follows, all from one sample in a study of CD8 T cells in Susac syndrome. TCRdb passed the immunoSEQ multiplex PCR reads through MiXCR, listing each CDR3 protein once. The sample has approximately 190,000 distinct CDR3 sequences; approximately 95% are singletons. The source material was CD8+ T cells from PBMCs. These receptor sequences come from a human donor with Susac syndrome. CDR3s include the opening cysteine and the closing phenylalanine or tryptophan.

J | V | CDR3
TRBJ1-2 | TRBV2 | CASSEIWVASGWGYTF
TRBJ2-7 | TRBV30 | CAWSLKGLAGWNEQYF
TRBJ2-1 | TRBV6-6 | CASSYSPGAGEQFF
TRBJ2-3 | TRBV11-2 | CASSSSGRADTQYF
TRBJ1-6 | TRBV9 | CASSVGSGVSSPLHF
TRBJ2-6 | TRBV29-1 | CSAPGANVLTF
TRBJ2-1 | TRBV5-1 | CASSGSTEQFF
TRBJ2-1 | TRBV3-1 | CASSQALADYNEQFF
TRBJ1-1 | TRBV9 | CASSVGSGGTEAFF
TRBJ2-5 | TRBV21-1 | CASSPPGSRVEETQYF
TRBJ2-2 | TRBV5-1 | CASSSDTGSNTGELFF
TRBJ2-7 | TRBV9 | CASSPRDSVTYEQYF
TRBJ1-1 | TRBV27 | CASRPRRMNTEAFF
TRBJ1-1 | TRBV29-1 | CSVEDQGKNTEAFF
TRBJ1-2 | TRBV13 | CASSFSTGNYGYTF
TRBJ1-2 | TRBV12-3/TRBV12-4 | CASTLTGGYGYTF
TRBJ2-7 | TRBV20-1 | CSASQGLASYEQYF
TRBJ1-4 | TRBV28 | CASSSPWEPEKLFF
TRBJ1-2 | TRBV30 | CAWSTGLGGYTF
TRBJ1-1 | TRBV29-1 | CSIGAPQTVNTEAFF
TRBJ2-3 | TRBV13 | CASSPPRQGATDTQYF
TRBJ1-1 | TRBV30 | CAWKNRDRGRTEAFF
TRBJ2-1 | TRBV30 | CAWDRDRSNEQFF
TRBJ2-7 | TRBV15 | CATSRDRTSGDEQYF
TRBJ2-1 | TRBV28 | CASSPLGQRKANEQFF
TRBJ1-5 | TRBV3-1 | CASSQDFGQSNQPQHF
TRBJ2-1 | TRBV24-1 | CATSDAQSPKSNEQFF
TRBJ2-7 | TRBV7-2 | CASSLEGSPTYEQYF
TRBJ2-2 | TRBV6-1 | CASSGPNTGELFF
TRBJ2-5 | TRBV5-6 | CASTSTGQETQYF
TRBJ2-7 | TRBV11-2 | CASSIRVYEQYF
TRBJ2-7 | TRBV7-2 | CASSLISVTEVYYEQYF
TRBJ2-1 | TRBV5-1 | CASSFTSYPYNEQFF
TRBJ2-7 | TRBV20-1 | CSARDKGANYEQYF
TRBJ2-5 | TRBV9 | CASSVTSSGTQYF
TRBJ2-7 | TRBV28 | CASRPRVEVEQYF
TRBJ2-1 | TRBV19 | CASSIGLLNEQFF
TRBJ1-1 | TRBV11-2 | CASSSVLVLNEAFF
TRBJ2-7 | TRBV3-1 | CASSQEGSGTSYEQYF
TRBJ1-5 | TRBV12-3/TRBV12-4 | CASHHGDPNQPQHF
TRBJ2-1 | TRBV7-3 | CASSLSFHNEQFF